The subject of this entry is one T cell receptor (beta chain). The antigen is not known. The sample originates from a study of shared clonotypes between healthy human individuals. The CDR3 sequence is 14 residues long. From germline, CDR1 is MNHEY and CDR2 SMNVEV (reference sequence). Trimming removed 4 bases at V and 2 bases at J, with 10 bases between. TCRdb's table, derived via immunoSEQ multiplex PCR, lists solely in-frame clones and lacks some. The data show approximately 2,000,000 clones, about nine tenths seen once. Findings and limits, study-wide: Estimated richness values were generally larger in naive subsets than in memory subsets.

The study drew its donors from healthy HIV-negative adults without recent acute infections or vaccinations. Specimen: naive CD4+ T cells from PBMCs. The subset is: CD45RA+ positively selected. This chain uses TRBV27 with TRBJ2-3; no definite D call. The sequence came from a man aged 18 to 30 in good health. Some clones in this sample may be carry-over from other donors' samples. CDR3 bases: TGTGCCAGCAGTTCACACCAAGTCACAGATACGCAGTATTTT. It specifies CASSSHQVTDTQYF.